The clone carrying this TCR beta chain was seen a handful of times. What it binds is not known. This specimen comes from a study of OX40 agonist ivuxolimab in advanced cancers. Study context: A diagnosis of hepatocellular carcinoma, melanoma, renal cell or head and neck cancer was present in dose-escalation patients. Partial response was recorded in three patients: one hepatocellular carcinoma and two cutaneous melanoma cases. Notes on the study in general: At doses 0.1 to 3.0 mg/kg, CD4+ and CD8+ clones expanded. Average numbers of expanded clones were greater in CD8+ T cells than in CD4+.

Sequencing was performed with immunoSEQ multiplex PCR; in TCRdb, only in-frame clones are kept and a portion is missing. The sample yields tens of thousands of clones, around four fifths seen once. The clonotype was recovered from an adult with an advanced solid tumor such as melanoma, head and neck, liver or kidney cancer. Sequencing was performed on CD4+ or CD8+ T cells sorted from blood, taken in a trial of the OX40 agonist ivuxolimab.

DNA for the CDR3: TGTGCCAGCAGCTTACTCATAGCGGGAGGTAGAAATGAGCAGTTCTTC. Translation: CASSLLIAGGRNEQFF. This rearrangement joins TRBV7-9 to TRBJ2-1, with 10 bases lining up with TRBD2. V trimming: 2 bases; J trimming: 7 bases; junction bases outside the gene matches: 8. CDR1 and CDR2 from the germline V gene are SEHNR and FQNEAQ (reference sequence). CDR3 length: 16 residues.